These 26 T cell receptor beta chains were sequenced from one sample in a study of blood T cell repertoires in COVID-19. Repertoires were generated with immunoSEQ multiplex PCR, while TCRdb's copy carries only in-frame clones and drops some. In the table there are 10,000 to 15,000 clones, 70% to 90% of which are singletons. What was sequenced was peripheral blood. These receptors came from a woman aged 55 to 70 with active COVID-19.

The chain joins TRBV10-3 to TRBJ1-3; tentative D call: TRBD1 (5 bases). This CDR3 region has 16 residues. V was shortened by 5 bases and J by 4 bases, with 18 bases between the two germline ends. The germline gives CDR1 ENHRY, CDR2 SYGVKD. In DNA, the CDR3 is TGTGCCATCAGTCTCCAGGGATTGCACCTCGGAAACACCATATATTTT. The encoded protein is CAISLQGLHLGNTIYF.

J is TRBJ1-1 and V is TRBV13; no firm D call. Trimming pared 5 bases from V and 3 bases from J, leaving 16 bases between. The CDR3 is 15 residues long. Looked up from germline, CDR1 is PRHDT and CDR2 is FYEKMQ (reference sequence). In DNA form, the CDR3 reads TGTGCCAGCAGCCTAGCCGGCGAGGGAGACACTGAAGCTTTCTTT. It specifies CASSLAGEGDTEAFF.

V is TRBV3-1 (or the pseudogene TRBV3-2) and J is TRBJ2-2; no clear D. The CDR3 has 15 residues. CDR1 and CDR2 from the germline V gene are LGHDT and YNNKEL (reference sequence). The V and J ends lost 5 bases and 4 bases respectively, with 14 bases between them. CDR3 in DNA: TGTGCCAGCAGCGCGACCGGAGCGAGCACCGGGGAGCTGTTTTTT. Its protein is CASSATGASTGELFF.

The J gene is TRBJ1-2, the V gene TRBV6-5, with D possibly being TRBD1 (5 bases). Germline CDR1 and CDR2: MNHEY and SVGAGI. The CDR3 is 13 residues long. The V end was cut by 10 bases, the J end by 2 bases, with 14 bases between. The CDR3 nucleotides are TGTGCCACCCACCAGACAGTGAACTATGGCTACACCTTC. Translation gives CATHQTVNYGYTF.

This chain connects TRBV25-1 to TRBJ1-4; 10 bases match TRBD1. V lost 8 bases, J lost 8 bases, and 5 bases stayed unmatched. CDR1 is MGHDK, CDR2 SYGVNS, per germline. The CDR3 has 13 amino acids. The CDR3 bases are TGTGCCAGCGCGACAGGGGGCAAAGAAAAACTGTTTTTT. Translating gives CASATGGKEKLFF.

The rearrangement joins TRBV11-2 to TRBJ1-6; D gene uncertain. This CDR3 has 15 residues. Germline V gives CDR1 SGHAT, CDR2 FQNNGV. The V gene lost 3 bases and the J gene lost 7 bases, with 13 bases spanning the gap. CDR3 bases: TGTGCCAGCAGCTTGACCGACGGGTCAAATTCACCCCTCCACTTT. This codes for CASSLTDGSNSPLHF.

CDR3 protein: CASSVAIQGADTEAFF. CDR3 coding DNA: TGTGCCAGCAGCGTAGCTATTCAGGGGGCGGACACTGAAGCTTTCTTT. This sequence joins TRBV9 and TRBJ1-1, with 8 bases lining up with TRBD1. The CDR3 loop spans 16 amino acids. The V segment lost 0 bases and the J segment 3 bases; nucleotides outside the gene matches: 7. CDR1 and CDR2 (germline): SGDLS, YYNGEE.

This chain joins TRBV28 and TRBJ1-4; possible D gene TRBD1, 6 bases. CDR3 length equals 15 residues. V lost 7 bases to trimming and J lost 8 bases, with 20 bases between them. CDR1 is MDHEN and CDR2 is SYDVKM in the germline V gene. CDR3 nucleotides: TGTGCCAGCAAAACGCGGGGGGATGGGGGCGAAAAACTGTTTTTT. Encoded protein: CASKTRGDGGEKLFF.

The chain links TRBV29-1 to TRBJ1-1; D remains unclear. V lost 7 bases and J lost 4, with 13 bases in between. The CDR3 totals 12 residues. Per the germline V gene, CDR1 is SQVTM and CDR2 is ANQGSEA. CDR3 bases: TGCAGCGCCGCACGCAGTGGCACTGAAGCTTTCTTT. Its translation: CSAARSGTEAFF.

CDR3 bases: TGTGCCAGCAGCGCTTCGGGACAAATTAACTATGGCTACACCTTC. Residues: CASSASGQINYGYTF. The gene calls are TRBV7-2 and TRBJ1-2, with D perhaps TRBD1 (6 bases). Deletions cut 5 bases from V and 1 base from J, with 14 bases between. Germline V CDR1 and CDR2: SGHTA, FQGNSA. The CDR3 extends over 15 amino acids. Together with reference TRBV7-2 and TRBJ1-2, the CDR3 gives the full variable domain: GAGVSQSPSNKVTEKGKDVELRCDPISGHTALYWYRQSLGQGLEFLIYFQGNSAPDKSGLPSDRFSAERTGGSVSTLTIQRTQQEDSAVYLCASSASGQINYGYTFGSGTRLTVV.

V is TRBV5-1 and J is TRBJ2-1; 7 nucleotides match TRBD2. Germline V lookup: CDR1 SGHRS, CDR2 YFSETQ. There are 15 residues in the CDR3. The junction had 4 bases not matched to a gene; V was cut back by 2 bases and J by 2 bases. The CDR3 DNA sequence: TGCGCCAGCAGCTTAGCGGGATCCACCTACAATGAGCAGTTCTTC. Amino acids: CASSLAGSTYNEQFF.

This clone has just a few counts. The V and J genes are TRBV7-3 and TRBJ2-7, with unresolved D. This CDR3 comprises 15 residues. V lost 3 bases, J lost 0 bases, and 12 bases lay in between. In germline, CDR1 is SGHTA, CDR2 FQGTGA. The CDR3 DNA follows: TGTGCCAGCAGCTTGAGGTGTATTAGCTCCTACGAGCAGTACGTC. Residues: CASSLRCISSYEQYV.

The chain joins TRBV24-1 to TRBJ1-5, with 8 bases that match TRBD1. This CDR3 has 14 amino acids. Germline V gene lookup returns CDR1 KGHDR and CDR2 SFDVKD. Trimming removed 4 bases from V and 6 bases from J; junction bases left unmatched: 4. The CDR3, as DNA: TGTGCCACCAGTGAAGACAGGGGCGGTCAGCCCCAGCATTTT. This encodes CATSEDRGGQPQHF.

This chain uses TRBV28 with TRBJ2-5; 8 bases align to TRBD2. Germline loops: CDR1 MDHEN, CDR2 SYDVKM. The CDR3 is 13 amino acids. Unmatched junction bases numbered 6, after V lost 7 bases and J lost 5 bases. Here the CDR3 reads CASNPAGGETQYF. In DNA, the CDR3 is TGTGCCAGCAACCCGGCGGGGGGTGAGACCCAGTACTTC. Drawing the rest from reference TRBV28 and TRBJ2-5, the complete variable domain is DVKVTQSSRYLVKRTGEKVFLECVQDMDHENMFWYRQDPGLGLRLIYFSYDVKMKEKGDIPEGYSVSREKKERFSLILESASTNQTSMYLCASNPAGGETQYFGPGTRLLVL.

This sequence joins TRBV30 and TRBJ2-2; a possible D gene is TRBD2 (5 bases). CDR1 is GTSNPN and CDR2 is SVGIG in the germline V gene (reference sequence). Trimming shortened V by 3 bases and J by 0 bases, and 11 bases separated the two germline ends. The CDR3 consists of 15 residues. Written as DNA, the CDR3 is TGTGCCTGGAGCTGGCCGGGGACGAACACCGGGGAGCTGTTTTTT. The encoded protein is CAWSWPGTNTGELFF.

This clone occurred a few times. This CDR3 reads CASSERSGEGGYTF. CDR3 coding DNA: TGTGCCAGCAGTGAACGTTCCGGGGAGGGGGGCTACACCTTC. The V and J genes are TRBV6-1 and TRBJ1-2; maybe TRBD1 (5 bases). Trimming cost V 2 bases and J 8 bases, with 15 bases left between them. The length of the CDR3 is 14 residues. Germline V lookup: CDR1 MNHNS, CDR2 SASEGT.

The gene calls are TRBV14 and TRBJ1-1; D ambiguous. Between the trimmed V and J ends, which lost 0 bases and 8 bases, there was a span of 7 bases. Germline CDR1 and CDR2: SGHDN and FVKESK. This CDR3 is 12 amino acids long. CDR3 residues: CASSQDGREAFF. CDR3 DNA: TGTGCCAGCAGCCAAGATGGCAGGGAAGCTTTCTTT.

This sequence joins TRBV5-5 and TRBJ2-7; possibly TRBD1 for D (6 bases). CDR1 is SGHKS, CDR2 YYEKEE, per germline (reference sequence). The CDR3 totals 14 residues. Trimming cost V 4 bases and J 0 bases, with 11 bases left between them. This CDR3 is CASSLDSFSYEQYF. The CDR3 DNA reads TGTGCCAGCAGCCTGGACAGCTTCTCCTACGAGCAGTACTTC.

The genes are TRBV4-1 and TRBJ1-4; possible D gene TRBD1, 6 bases. Germline V lookup: CDR1 MGHRA, CDR2 YSYEKL. CDR3 length equals 15 residues. Trimming shortened V by 4 bases and J by 2 bases, and 11 bases separated the two germline ends. The CDR3 sequence: CASSPGGGTNEKLFF. The CDR3, as DNA: TGCGCCAGCAGCCCGGGAGGGGGGACTAATGAAAAACTGTTTTTT.

The chain is built from TRBV7-2 and TRBJ2-7, with 8 bases aligning to TRBD2. Germline V gene sequence: CDR1 SGHTA, CDR2 FQGNSA. The length of the CDR3 is 15 residues. V lost 0 bases and J lost 3; bases outside the gene matches: 4. CDR3 sequence: CASSLATSGVYEQYF. CDR3 DNA sequence: TGTGCCAGCAGCTTAGCCACTAGCGGAGTCTACGAGCAGTACTTC. Based on the CDR3 plus reference TRBV7-2 and TRBJ2-7, the full variable domain is GAGVSQSPSNKVTEKGKDVELRCDPISGHTALYWYRQSLGQGLEFLIYFQGNSAPDKSGLPSDRFSAERTGGSVSTLTIQRTQQEDSAVYLCASSLATSGVYEQYFGPGTRLTVT.

The V call is TRBV6-6, the J call TRBJ1-2, with 8 bases that match TRBD1. Germline V gives CDR1 MNHNY, CDR2 SVGAGI (reference sequence). CDR3 length: 17 residues. Germline trimming cut 5 bases from V and 6 bases from J; bases unmatched to any gene: 17. The CDR3: CASSPWMDRVVGNGYTF. For the CDR3, the DNA is TGTGCCAGCAGTCCGTGGATGGACAGGGTTGTAGGAAATGGCTACACCTTC.

In regard to this clone: At one end the junction does not follow the germline gene, possibly because of a read error. The chain joins TRBV6-4 to TRBJ1-2, with D possibly being TRBD1 (5 bases). The CDR3 length is 13 residues. Germline loops: CDR1 MRHNA, CDR2 SNTAGT. The CDR3 loop is CASSQGSNYGCTF. In DNA form, the CDR3 reads TGTGCCAGCAGTCAGGGTTCTAACTATGGCTGCACCTTC.

The genes are TRBV5-4 and TRBJ2-7; 10 bases match TRBD2. The V and J ends lost 1 base and 4 bases, in that order; junction bases with no gene match: 5. Germline-derived CDR1 and CDR2 are SGHNT and YYREEE (reference sequence). The CDR3 has 15 amino acids. CDR3 sequence: CASSLRASGSYEQYF. DNA for the CDR3: TGTGCCAGCAGCTTGAGGGCTAGCGGGAGTTACGAGCAGTACTTC.

The gene calls are TRBV6-5 and TRBJ2-7; D is perhaps TRBD2 (7 bases). Germline V gene lookup returns CDR1 MNHEY and CDR2 SVGAGI. V shed 6 bases and J shed 4 bases, with 16 bases lying between them. There are 14 residues in the CDR3. This CDR3 reads CASRARGGVYEQYF. The CDR3 nucleotides read TGTGCCAGCAGGGCTAGGGGGGGCGTGTACGAGCAGTACTTC.

J is TRBJ1-6 and V is TRBV2; D not resolved. V was pared by 3 bases and J by 8 bases, with 14 bases between. CDR3 length: 15 residues. The germline V gene has CDR1 SNHLY and CDR2 FYNNEI. The CDR3 DNA follows: TGTGCCAGCAGTGAGGTCGCCCTTTCGGATTCACCCCTCCACTTT. Translation gives CASSEVALSDSPLHF.

The V and J genes are TRBV27 and TRBJ1-3; perhaps TRBD1 as D (5 bases). Germline assignment: CDR1 MNHEY and CDR2 SMNVEV (reference sequence). Trimming removed 6 bases from V and 0 bases from J, with 15 bases in between. The CDR3 covers 16 residues. This CDR3 reads CASSQTGTNSGNTIYF. The CDR3 DNA reads as TGTGCCAGCAGCCAAACAGGAACCAACTCTGGAAACACCATATATTTT.